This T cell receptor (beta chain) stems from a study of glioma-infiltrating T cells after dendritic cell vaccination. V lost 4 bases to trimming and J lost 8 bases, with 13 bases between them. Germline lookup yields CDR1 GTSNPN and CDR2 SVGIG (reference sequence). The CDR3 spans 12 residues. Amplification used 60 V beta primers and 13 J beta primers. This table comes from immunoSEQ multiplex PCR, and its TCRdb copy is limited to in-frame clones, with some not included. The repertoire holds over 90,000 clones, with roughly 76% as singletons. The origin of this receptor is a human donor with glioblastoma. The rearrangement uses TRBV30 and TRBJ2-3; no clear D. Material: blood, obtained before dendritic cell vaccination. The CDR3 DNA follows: TGTGCCTGGAATCCACTTGGTGGTACGCAGTATTTT. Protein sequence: CAWNPLGGTQYF.